This T cell receptor beta chain stems from a study of cytomegalovirus exposure and HLA in healthy donors. Whole-study results and caveats: The authors later found TCR association rates varying by HLA locus, with DRB1 most and HLA-C fewest. Earlier analysis found most TCR beta V segments productive about 87% or about 30% of the time. Researchers reported from a later analysis that most CMV-associated TCR beta chains appeared HLA-restricted.

A note on this clone: Its antigen is unidentified.

Primers: 60 Vbeta forward and 13 Jbeta reverse. Only in-frame clones appear in the TCRdb table, and some are missing; sequencing was by immunoSEQ multiplex PCR. Seen here are over 100,000 clones, roughly four fifths observed once, and the top ten hold roughly 7.7%. The clonotype originates from a woman in her fifties or sixties in good health and CMV-seropositive. Sequencing used PBMCs.

CDR3 DNA: TGTGCCAGCAGTACAACCCCCGACAGTTCCTACGAGCAGTACTTC. Encoded protein: CASSTTPDSSYEQYF. The gene calls are TRBV6-6 and TRBJ2-5; D perhaps matches TRBD1 (5 bases). The end of the DNA aligns better with TRBJ2-7, so the J call may be wrong. Per the germline V gene, CDR1 is MNHNY and CDR2 is SVGAGI (reference sequence). The CDR3 totals 15 residues.